This T cell receptor (beta chain) was captured by sequencing in a study of blood T cell repertoires in COVID-19. Data came from immunoSEQ multiplex PCR; TCRdb stores just in-frame clones and leaves some out. Found here are about 220,000 clones, just over 85% of them singletons; the top ten hold over 3%. The clonotype was recovered from a woman in her forties with acute COVID-19. The sample consisted of PBMCs or T cells enriched from blood (not recorded which).

CDR3: CASSLGLWRGYTF. As DNA, the CDR3 is TGTGCCAGCAGCTTAGGTTTGTGGCGGGGCTACACCTTC. The chain recombines TRBV7-2 with TRBJ1-2; D not certain. CDR3 length: 13 amino acids. Trimming pared 1 base from V and 8 bases from J, leaving 11 bases between. Looked up from germline, CDR1 is SGHTA and CDR2 is FQGNSA.